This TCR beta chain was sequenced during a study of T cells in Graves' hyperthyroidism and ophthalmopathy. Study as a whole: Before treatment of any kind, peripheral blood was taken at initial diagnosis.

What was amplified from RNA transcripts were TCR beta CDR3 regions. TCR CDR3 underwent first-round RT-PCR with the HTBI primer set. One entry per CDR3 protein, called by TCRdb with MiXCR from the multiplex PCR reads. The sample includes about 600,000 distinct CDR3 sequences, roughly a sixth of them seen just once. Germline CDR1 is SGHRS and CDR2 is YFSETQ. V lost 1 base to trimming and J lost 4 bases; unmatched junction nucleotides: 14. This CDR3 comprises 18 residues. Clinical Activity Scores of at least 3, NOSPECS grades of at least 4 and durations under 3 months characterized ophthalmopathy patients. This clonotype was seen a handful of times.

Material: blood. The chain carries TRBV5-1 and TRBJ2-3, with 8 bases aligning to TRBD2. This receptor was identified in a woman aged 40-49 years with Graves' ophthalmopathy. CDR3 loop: CASSLTQGGAGAPDTQYF. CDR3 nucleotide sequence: TGCGCCAGCAGCTTGACTCAAGGGGGAGCGGGAGCCCCAGATACGCAGTATTTT.